Detailed here is one T cell receptor beta chain. Antigen unknown. CDR3 length: 12 residues. Deletions cut 8 bases from V and 5 bases from J, with 12 bases between. Per germline, CDR1 LNHDA and CDR2 SQIVND (reference sequence). With constant-segment primers, 5'RACE yielded cDNA libraries of TCR alpha and TCR beta that carried sample barcodes and UMIs. TCRdb reprocessed the 5' RACE reads via MiXCR and lists one record per CDR3 protein. The table records tens of thousands of distinct CDR3 sequences, more than 20% of them present only once. The data belong to a study of T-cell memory formation after mild COVID-19. About the study: TCR clusters were largely donor specific.

General study findings and limits: Memory cells collected pre-infection included some clones that later responded, suggesting cross-reactive memory joined. Contracting clones localized mainly to CM and EM when CD4+ and mainly to EMRA when CD8+.

The receptor was derived from a man aged 18 to 30 who had mild COVID-19 (a few samples of this study predate the infection). Cell type and time point are not known. J is TRBJ2-5 and V is TRBV19; no reliable D call. The specimen was PBMCs or a T cell subset sorted from them (not recorded which). The CDR3 DNA follows: TGTGCCAGTTACGGTGGGTCTGAGACCCAGTACTTC. Its translation: CASYGGSETQYF. Complete variable domain (other parts from reference TRBV19 and TRBJ2-5): DGGITQSPKYLFRKEGQNVTLSCEQNLNHDAMYWYRQDPGQGLRLIYYSQIVNDFQKGDIAEGYSVSREKKESFPLTVTSAQKNPTAFYLCASYGGSETQYFGPGTRLLVL.